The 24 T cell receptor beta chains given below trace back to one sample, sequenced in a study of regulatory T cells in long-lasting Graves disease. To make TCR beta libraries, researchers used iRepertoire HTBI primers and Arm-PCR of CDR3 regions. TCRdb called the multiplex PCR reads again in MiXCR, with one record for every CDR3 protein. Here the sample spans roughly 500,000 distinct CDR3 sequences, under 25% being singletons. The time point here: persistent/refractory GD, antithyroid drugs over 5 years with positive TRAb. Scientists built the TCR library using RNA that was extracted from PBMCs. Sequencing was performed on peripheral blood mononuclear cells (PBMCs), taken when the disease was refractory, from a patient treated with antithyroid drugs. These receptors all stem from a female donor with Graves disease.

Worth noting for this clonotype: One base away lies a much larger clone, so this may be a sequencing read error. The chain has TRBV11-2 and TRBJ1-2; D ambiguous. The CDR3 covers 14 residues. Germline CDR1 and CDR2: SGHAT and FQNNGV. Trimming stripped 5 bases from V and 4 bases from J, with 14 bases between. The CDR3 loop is CASSQSLGIYGYTF. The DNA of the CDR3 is TGTGCCAGCAGCCAATCCTTGGGTATCTATGGCTACACCTTC.

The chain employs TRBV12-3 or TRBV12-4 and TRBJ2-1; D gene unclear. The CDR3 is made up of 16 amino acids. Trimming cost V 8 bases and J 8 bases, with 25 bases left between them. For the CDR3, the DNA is TGTGCCAGCTGCCTCTTCTCGCGGCTCTCGTGCGATGAGCAGTTCTTC. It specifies CASCLFSRLSCDEQFF.

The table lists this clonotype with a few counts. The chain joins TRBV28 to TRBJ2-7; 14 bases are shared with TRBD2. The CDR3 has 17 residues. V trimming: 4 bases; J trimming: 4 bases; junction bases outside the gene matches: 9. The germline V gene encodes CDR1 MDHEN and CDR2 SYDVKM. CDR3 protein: CASSSETSGGALYEQYF. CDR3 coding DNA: TGTGCCAGCAGTTCCGAGACTAGCGGGGGGGCCTTGTACGAGCAGTACTTC.

The CDR3 region has the DNA TGTGCCAGCAGCAGAACTAGCGGGGGGTCCTACGAGCAGTACTTC. Its protein product is CASSRTSGGSYEQYF. The V call is TRBV5-6, the J call TRBJ2-7; 12 bases fit TRBD2. Unmatched junction bases numbered 3, after V lost 4 bases and J lost 1 base. CDR3 length: 15 residues. CDR1 is SGHDT, CDR2 YYEEEE, per germline.

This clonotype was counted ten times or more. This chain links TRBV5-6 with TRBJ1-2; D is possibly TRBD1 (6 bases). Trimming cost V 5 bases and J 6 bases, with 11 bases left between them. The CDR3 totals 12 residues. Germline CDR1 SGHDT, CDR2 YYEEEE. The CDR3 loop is CASSQYRDGYTF. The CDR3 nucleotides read TGTGCCAGCAGTCAGTACAGGGATGGCTACACCTTC. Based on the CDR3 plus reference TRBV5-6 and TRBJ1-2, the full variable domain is DAGVTQSPTHLIKTRGQQVTLRCSPKSGHDTVSWYQQALGQGPQFIFQYYEEEERQRGNFPDRFSGHQFPNYSSELNVNALLLGDSALYLCASSQYRDGYTFGSGTRLTVV.

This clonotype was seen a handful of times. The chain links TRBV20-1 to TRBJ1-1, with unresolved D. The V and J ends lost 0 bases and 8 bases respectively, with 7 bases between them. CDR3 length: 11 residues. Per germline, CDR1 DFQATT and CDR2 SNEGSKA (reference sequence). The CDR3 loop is CSARDLGEAFF. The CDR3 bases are TGCAGTGCTAGAGATTTGGGGGAAGCTTTCTTT.

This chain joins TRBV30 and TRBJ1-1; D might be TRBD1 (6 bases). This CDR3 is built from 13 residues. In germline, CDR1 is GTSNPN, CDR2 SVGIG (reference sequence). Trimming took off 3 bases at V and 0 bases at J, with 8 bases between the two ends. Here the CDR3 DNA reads TGTGCCTGGAGGTACAGGGTGAACACTGAAGCTTTCTTT. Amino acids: CAWRYRVNTEAFF. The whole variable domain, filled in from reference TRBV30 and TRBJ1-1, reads SQTIHQWPATLVQPVGSPLSLECTVEGTSNPNLYWYRQAAGRGLQLLFYSVGIGQISSEVPQNLSASRPQDRQFILSSKKLLLSDSGFYLCAWRYRVNTEAFFGQGTRLTVV.

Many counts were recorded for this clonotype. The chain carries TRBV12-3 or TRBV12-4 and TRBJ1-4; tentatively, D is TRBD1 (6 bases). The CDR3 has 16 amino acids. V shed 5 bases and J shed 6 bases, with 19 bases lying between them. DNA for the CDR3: TGTGCCAGCAGTACCAACGGGGGGGCGCATTATGAAAAACTGTTTTTT. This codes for CASSTNGGAHYEKLFF.

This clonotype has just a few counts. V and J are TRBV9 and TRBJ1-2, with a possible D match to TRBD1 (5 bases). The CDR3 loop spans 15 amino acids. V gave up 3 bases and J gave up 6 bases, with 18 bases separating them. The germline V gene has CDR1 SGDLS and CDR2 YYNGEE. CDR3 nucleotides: TGTGCCAGCAGCGGGGGACTTTCCCCCCTGGATGGCTACACCTTC. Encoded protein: CASSGGLSPLDGYTF.

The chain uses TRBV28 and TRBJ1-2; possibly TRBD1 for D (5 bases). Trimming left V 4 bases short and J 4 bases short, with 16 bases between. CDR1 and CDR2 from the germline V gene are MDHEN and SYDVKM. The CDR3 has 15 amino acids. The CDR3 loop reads CASSSPGPARYGYTF. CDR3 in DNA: TGTGCCAGCAGTTCCCCAGGGCCAGCTCGCTATGGCTACACCTTC.

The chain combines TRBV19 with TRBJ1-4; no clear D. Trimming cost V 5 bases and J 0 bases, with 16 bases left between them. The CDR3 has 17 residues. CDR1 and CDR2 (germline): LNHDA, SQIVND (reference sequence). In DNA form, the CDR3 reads TGTGCCAGTAGTTTGTCCGGCAGCCAATCAACTAATGAAAAACTGTTTTTT. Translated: CASSLSGSQSTNEKLFF.

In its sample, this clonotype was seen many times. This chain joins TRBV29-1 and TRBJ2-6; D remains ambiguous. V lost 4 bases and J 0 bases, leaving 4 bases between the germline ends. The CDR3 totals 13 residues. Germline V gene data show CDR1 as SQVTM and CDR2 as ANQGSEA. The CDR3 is CSVANSGANVLTF. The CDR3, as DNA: TGCAGCGTTGCGAACTCTGGGGCCAACGTCCTGACTTTC.

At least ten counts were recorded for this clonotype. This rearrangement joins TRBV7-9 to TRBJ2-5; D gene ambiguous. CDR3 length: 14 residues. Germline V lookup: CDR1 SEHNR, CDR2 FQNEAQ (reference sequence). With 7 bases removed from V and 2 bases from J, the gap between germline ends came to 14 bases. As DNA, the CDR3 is TGTGCCAGCAAGGAGTTGTCCGGACAAGAGACCCAGTACTTC. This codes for CASKELSGQETQYF.

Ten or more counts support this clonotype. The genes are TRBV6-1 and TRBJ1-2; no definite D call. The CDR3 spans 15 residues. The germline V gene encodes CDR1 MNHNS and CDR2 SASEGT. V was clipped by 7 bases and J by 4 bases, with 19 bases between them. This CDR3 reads CASIPPPGVRYGYTF. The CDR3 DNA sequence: TGTGCCAGCATTCCCCCCCCGGGAGTCCGCTATGGCTACACCTTC.

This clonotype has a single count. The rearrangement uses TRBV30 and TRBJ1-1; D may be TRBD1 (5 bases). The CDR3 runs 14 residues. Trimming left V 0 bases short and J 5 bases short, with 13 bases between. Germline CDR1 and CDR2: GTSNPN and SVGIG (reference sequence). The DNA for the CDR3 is TGTGCCTGGAGTGTCACGCAGGGAACGACTGAAGCTTTCTTT. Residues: CAWSVTQGTTEAFF.

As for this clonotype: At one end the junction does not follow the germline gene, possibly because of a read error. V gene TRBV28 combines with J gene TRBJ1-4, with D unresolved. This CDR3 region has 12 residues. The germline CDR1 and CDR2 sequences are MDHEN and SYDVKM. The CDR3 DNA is TGTGCCAGCAGGTCGATCACCGAAAAACTGCTTTTT. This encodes CASRSITEKLLF.

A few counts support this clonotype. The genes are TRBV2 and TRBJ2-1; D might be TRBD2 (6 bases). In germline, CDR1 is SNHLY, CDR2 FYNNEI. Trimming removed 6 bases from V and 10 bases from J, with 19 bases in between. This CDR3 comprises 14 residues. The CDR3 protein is CASSLLAPRGEQFF. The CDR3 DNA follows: TGTGCCAGCAGCTTACTAGCCCCTCGTGGAGAGCAGTTCTTC.

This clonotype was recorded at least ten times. The CDR3 nucleotides read TGTGCCTGGAGGACTAGCGTCTTCTACGAGCAGTACTTC. Amino acid sequence: CAWRTSVFYEQYF. V and J are TRBV30 and TRBJ2-7, with 8 bases fitting TRBD2. Unmatched junction bases numbered 4, after V lost 3 bases and J lost 3 bases. Germline CDR1 is GTSNPN and CDR2 is SVGIG (reference sequence). This CDR3 comprises 13 residues. Based on the CDR3 plus reference TRBV30 and TRBJ2-7, the full variable domain is SQTIHQWPATLVQPVGSPLSLECTVEGTSNPNLYWYRQAAGRGLQLLFYSVGIGQISSEVPQNLSASRPQDRQFILSSKKLLLSDSGFYLCAWRTSVFYEQYFGPGTRLTVT.

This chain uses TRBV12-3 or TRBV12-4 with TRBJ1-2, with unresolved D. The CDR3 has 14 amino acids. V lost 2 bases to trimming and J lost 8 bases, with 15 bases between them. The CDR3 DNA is TGTGCCAGCAGTTTATACGGCCGTCATAGGGGCTACACCTTC. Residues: CASSLYGRHRGYTF.

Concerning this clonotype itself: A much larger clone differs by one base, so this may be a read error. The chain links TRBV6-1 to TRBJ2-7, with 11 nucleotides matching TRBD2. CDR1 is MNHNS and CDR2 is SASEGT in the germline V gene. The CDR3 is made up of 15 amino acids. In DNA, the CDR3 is TGTGCCAGCAGAACCGGGACTAGCGGTACCTACGAGCAGCACTTC. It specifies CASRTGTSGTYEQHF.

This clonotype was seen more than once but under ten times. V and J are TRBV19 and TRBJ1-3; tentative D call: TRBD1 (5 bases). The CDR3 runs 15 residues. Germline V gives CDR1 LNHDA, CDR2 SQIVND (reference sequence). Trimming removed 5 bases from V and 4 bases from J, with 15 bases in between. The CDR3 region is CASSDLAGSGNTIYF. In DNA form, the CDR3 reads TGTGCCAGTAGTGATCTTGCAGGGTCGGGAAACACCATATATTTT.

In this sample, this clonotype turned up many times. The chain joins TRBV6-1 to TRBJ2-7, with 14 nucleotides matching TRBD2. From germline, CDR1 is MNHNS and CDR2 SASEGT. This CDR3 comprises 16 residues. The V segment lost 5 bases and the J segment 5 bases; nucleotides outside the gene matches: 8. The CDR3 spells CASSNPGTSGSNEQYF. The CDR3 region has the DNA TGTGCCAGCAGTAACCCCGGGACTAGCGGGAGCAACGAGCAGTACTTC.

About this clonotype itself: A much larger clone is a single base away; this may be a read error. In nucleotides, the CDR3 is TGTGCCAGCAGTTTTGGATGCCGGGGCTATGGCTACACCTTC. This encodes CASSFGCRGYGYTF. V gene TRBV6-5 combines with J gene TRBJ1-2; D is uncertain. Germline loops: CDR1 MNHEY, CDR2 SVGAGI. CDR3 size: 14 residues. V dropped 4 bases and J dropped 4 bases, with 13 bases sitting between them.

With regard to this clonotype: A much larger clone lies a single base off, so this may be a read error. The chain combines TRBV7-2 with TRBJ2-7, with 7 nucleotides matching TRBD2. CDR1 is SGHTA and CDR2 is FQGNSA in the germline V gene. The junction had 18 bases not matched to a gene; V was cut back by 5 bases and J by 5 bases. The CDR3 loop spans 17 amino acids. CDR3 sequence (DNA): TGTGCCAGCAGCAATAGGGGAGGGGCCCTTCCCCTTGACGAGCAGTACTTC. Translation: CASSNRGGALPLDEQYF. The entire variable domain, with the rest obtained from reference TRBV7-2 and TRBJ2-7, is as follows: GAGVSQSPSNKVTEKGKDVELRCDPISGHTALYWYRQSLGQGLEFLIYFQGNSAPDKSGLPSDRFSAERTGGSVSTLTIQRTQQEDSAVYLCASSNRGGALPLDEQYFGPGTRLTVT.